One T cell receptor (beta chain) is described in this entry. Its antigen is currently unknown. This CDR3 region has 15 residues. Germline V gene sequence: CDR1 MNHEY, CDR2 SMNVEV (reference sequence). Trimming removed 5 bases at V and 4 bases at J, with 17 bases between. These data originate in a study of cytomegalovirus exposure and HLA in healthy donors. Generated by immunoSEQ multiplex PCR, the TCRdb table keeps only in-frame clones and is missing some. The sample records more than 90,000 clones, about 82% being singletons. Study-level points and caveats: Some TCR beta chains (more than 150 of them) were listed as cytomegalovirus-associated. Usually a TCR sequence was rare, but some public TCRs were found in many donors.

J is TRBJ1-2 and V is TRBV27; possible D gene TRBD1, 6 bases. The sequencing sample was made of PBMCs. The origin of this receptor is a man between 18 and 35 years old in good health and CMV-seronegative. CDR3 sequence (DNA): TGTGCCAGCAGTGGACGACAGGATTCCCTCTATGGCTACACCTTC. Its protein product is CASSGRQDSLYGYTF.